This TCR beta chain originates from a study of blood T cell repertoires in COVID-19. Study background: Some COVID-19 samples were acute and others convalescent; all came from the United States, Italy and Spain. Sample material is recorded as cDNA or gDNA derived from T cells, B-cell-depleted T cells, or PBMCs.

Germline loops: CDR1 SEHNR, CDR2 FQNEAQ (reference sequence). The V end lost 10 bases, the J end lost 4 bases, and 7 bases lay between the germline ends. The CDR3 sequence is 11 residues long. Followed over time, Seattle patients had been enrolled while infection was active. Per the authors' pipeline: For nucleated cells, counts were estimated from reference gene primer amplification. The repertoire was sequenced with immunoSEQ multiplex PCR; TCRdb's copy has only in-frame clones and lacks some. V and J calls plus clone size are reproduced from that table; the DNA served to infer D and trimming. The table includes under 250,000 clones, around 84% detected once.

The chain employs TRBV7-9 and TRBJ2-2; no firm D call. This TCR came from a man aged 45-65 years with COVID-19, enrolled during active disease. Sequencing was performed on peripheral blood. The CDR3 bases are TGTGCCATTTACACCACCGGGGAGCTGTTTTTT. Its translation: CAIYTTGELFF.